This TCR beta chain originates from a study of CD8 T cells in Susac syndrome. From germline, CDR1 is GTSNPN and CDR2 SVGIG (reference sequence). V trimming: 0 bases; J trimming: 1 base; junction bases outside the gene matches: 4. The CDR3 is 16 amino acids. The T cells that were sequenced for TCR beta were CD8+ and CD4+ cells from blood. The RNA input was about 0.5 to 1 ug, and it was reverse transcribed with random hexamers. TCRdb reprocessed the immunoSEQ multiplex PCR reads via MiXCR and lists one record per CDR3 protein. Altogether about 120,000 distinct CDR3 sequences are present, approximately 94% being singletons, with the ten largest covering approximately 0.1%.

This receptor was obtained from a human donor in good health. The sample consisted of CD4+ T cells from PBMCs. J is TRBJ2-2 and V is TRBV30, with 8 bases lining up with TRBD2. The CDR3, as DNA: TGTGCCTGGAGTGTTTCACTAGCGGAGAACACCGGGGAGCTGTTTTTT. Residues: CAWSVSLAENTGELFF.